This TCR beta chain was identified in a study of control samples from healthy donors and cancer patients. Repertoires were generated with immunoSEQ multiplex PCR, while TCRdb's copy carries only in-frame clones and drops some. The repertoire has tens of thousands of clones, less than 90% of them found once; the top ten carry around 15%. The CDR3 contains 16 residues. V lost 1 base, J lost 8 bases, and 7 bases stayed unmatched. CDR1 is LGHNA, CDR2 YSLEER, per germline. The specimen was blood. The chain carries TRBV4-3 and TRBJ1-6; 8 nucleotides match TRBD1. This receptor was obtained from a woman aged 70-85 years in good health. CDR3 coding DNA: TGCGCCAGCAGCCAAGGGAACAGGGGGGTCTATTCACCCCTCCACTTT. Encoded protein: CASSQGNRGVYSPLHF.